Below, 12 T cell receptor beta chains from the same sample are listed, as sequenced in a study of tumor and adjacent non-tumor tissue in lung cancer. This sample's RNA came from whole unsorted tissue. More than 3 cm separated this lung sample from the edge of the tumor. Three rounds of nested PCR, following a modified ARM-PCR protocol, produced the TCRbeta library. MiXCR, run by TCRdb on the multiplex PCR reads, gives a single entry per CDR3 protein. The data contain 45,000 to 65,000 distinct CDR3 sequences, just under 75% of them seen just once; the ten biggest clones take up 23%. The sample comprised distant non-tumor lung tissue. All receptors come from a woman aged 55-70 years with non-small cell lung cancer.

The V gene is TRBV20-1, the J gene TRBJ2-2; D may match TRBD1 or TRBD2 (6 bases each). Per the germline V gene, CDR1 is DFQATT and CDR2 is SNEGSKA (reference sequence). The V gene lost 2 bases and the J gene lost 7 bases, with 17 bases spanning the gap. The CDR3 loop spans 15 amino acids. The CDR3 DNA is TGCAGTGCTAGAACCACAGGGCGGGACAACGGGGAGCTGTTTTTT. Translation gives CSARTTGRDNGELFF.

As for this clonotype: One junction end disagrees with the germline gene, perhaps due to a read error. The CDR3 DNA reads TGTGCCAGCACTTACACGGGTTCTAGCGGGGGCTCTAGCACAGATACGCAGTTTTTT. Encoded protein: CASTYTGSSGGSSTDTQFF. V gene TRBV6-5 combines with J gene TRBJ2-3; TRBD2 matches 10 bases. The CDR3 has 19 amino acids. The V gene's germline CDR1 is MNHEY and CDR2 SVGAGI.

This clonotype occurred many times. The V call is TRBV6-4, the J call TRBJ2-1; no clear D. Trimming removed 6 bases at V and 15 bases at J, with 9 bases between. This CDR3 is built from 9 residues. CDR1 is MRHNA, CDR2 SNTAGT, per germline. The CDR3 DNA is TGTGCCAGCAGCATTCGGGCGTTCTTC. Encoded protein: CASSIRAFF.

As regards this clonotype: A read error may account for a junction end that differs from germline. The chain has TRBV11-2 and TRBJ2-5; D is unresolved. The CDR3 sequence is 13 residues long. Per the germline V gene, CDR1 is SGHAT and CDR2 is FQNNGV. The CDR3 protein is CASSLSGTETQYF. In DNA, the CDR3 is TGTGCCAGCAGCCTGAGTGGCACAGAGACTCAGTACTTC.

At least ten counts were recorded for this clonotype. The rearrangement uses TRBV28 and TRBJ1-2, with 9 bases that match TRBD1. V dropped 4 bases and J dropped 7; count of bases not matched to a gene: 7. The CDR3 is made up of 14 amino acids. CDR1 is MDHEN, CDR2 SYDVKM, per germline. CDR3 bases: TGTGCCAGCAGTTCCCGGGACAGGGTGCGTGGCTACACCTTC. Its translation is CASSSRDRVRGYTF.

This clonotype was seen many times. The chain employs TRBV12-3 or TRBV12-4 and TRBJ1-5; 7 bases align to TRBD1. The CDR3 length is 15 residues. The J segment lost 4 bases and the V segment lost 10 bases, leaving 13 bases of the junction unmatched. The CDR3 coding sequence is TGTGCCACAGGGGGAGCATCGGTAGGAAATCAGCCCCAGCATTTT. Translated, it gives CATGGASVGNQPQHF.

Points on this clonotype: An end of the junction does not agree with germline; a read error may underlie this. The chain couples TRBV20-1 to TRBJ2-5, with 8 bases that match TRBD1. Looked up from germline, CDR1 is DFQATT and CDR2 is SNEGSKA (reference sequence). This CDR3 spans 14 amino acids. The CDR3 here is CSTRDQGARQTQYF. The CDR3 coding sequence is TGCAGTACTAGAGATCAGGGGGCGCGGCAGACCCAGTACTTC.

This clonotype came up once. A junction boundary mismatches the germline segment, possibly from a read error. The chain joins TRBV6-5 to TRBJ1-1, with D perhaps matching TRBD1 (5 bases). The V gene's germline CDR1 is MNHEY and CDR2 SVGAGI. The CDR3 runs 16 residues. The CDR3 reads CASSFTLGLENTEAFF. The CDR3 nucleotides are TGTGCCAGCAGTTTCACTCTGGGACTAGAGAACACTGAAGCATTCTTT.

There are a few counts of this clonotype. Being one base from a much bigger clone, this may be a read error. V and J are TRBV5-1 and TRBJ2-5; the D is unclear. Germline V gives CDR1 SGHRS, CDR2 YFSETQ. CDR3 length: 13 amino acids. CDR3 nucleotide sequence: TGCGCCAGCAGCCGAGGCAGAGAAGAGACCCAGCACTTC. Residues: CASSRGREETQHF.

The V gene is TRBV11-2, the J gene TRBJ2-2; 8 positions match TRBD2. There are 18 residues in the CDR3. Germline trimming cut 2 bases from V and 1 base from J; bases unmatched to any gene: 9. Germline CDR1 reads SGHAT; CDR2 reads FQNNGV. CDR3 amino acids: CASSLQSSGGLNTGELFF. The CDR3 DNA reads TGTGCCAGCAGCTTACAATCCAGCGGGGGCCTGAACACCGGGGAGCTGTTTTTT.

To note about this clonotype: This may be a read error, as it is one base from a much larger clone. The chain is built from TRBV28 and TRBJ1-1; D unresolved. V dropped 9 bases and J dropped 3 bases, with 17 bases sitting between them. This CDR3 is 14 amino acids long. Germline V gives CDR1 MDHEN, CDR2 SYDVKM. The chain's CDR3 is CASLLHPTYTEAFF. The CDR3 nucleotides are TGTGCCAGTTTATTGCATCCTACCTACACTGAAGCTTTCTTT. The variable domain in full, completed from reference TRBV28 and TRBJ1-1, reads DVKVTQSSRYLVKRTGEKVFLECVQDMDHENMFWYRQDPGLGLRLIYFSYDVKMKEKGDIPEGYSVSREKKERFSLILESASTNQTSMYLCASLLHPTYTEAFFGQGTRLTVV.

With regard to this clonotype: One end of the junction varies from germline; a read error may be responsible. The genes are TRBV30 and TRBJ2-2; possibly TRBD2 for D (5 bases). This CDR3 has 14 residues. CDR1 and CDR2 (germline): GTSNPN, SVGIG (reference sequence). CDR3 amino acids: CAWSVDKNTGELLF. The CDR3 DNA reads TGTGCCTGGAGTGTAGACAAGAACACCGGGGAGCTGCTTTTT.